This is a list of T cell receptor beta chains from one sample in a study of spatial heterogeneity in lung cancer. TCRdb reanalysed the 5' RACE reads using MiXCR and keeps one entry per CDR3 protein. The sample consists of around 110,000 distinct CDR3 sequences, more than 10% of them appearing once. Sequenced material: PBMCs, taken at follow-up. All receptors derive from a male donor with early-stage non-small cell lung cancer. CDR3s include the opening cysteine and the closing phenylalanine or tryptophan. A D gene is named only where the DNA matches it firmly. A row's size may be missing; if present it is once, few, many or a size class.

V gene: TRBV27; clone size: few; J gene: TRBJ2-1; D gene: TRBD2; CDR3 DNA: TGTGCCAGCAGTTATGGACTAGCCGGTGAGCAGTTCTTC; CDR3 protein: CASSYGLAGEQFF
V gene: TRBV12-3/TRBV12-4; clone size: few; J gene: TRBJ1-6; D gene: -; CDR3 DNA: TGTGCCAGCAGCCCTGGATGGGATAATTCACCCCTCCACTTT; CDR3 protein: CASSPGWDNSPLHF
V gene: TRBV3-1; clone size: many; J gene: TRBJ1-5; D gene: -; CDR3 DNA: TGTGCCAGCAGCCAAGATCCCTTCCGTGATCGGGGGCAGCATCAGCCCCAGCATTTT; CDR3 protein: CASSQDPFRDRGQHQPQHF
V gene: TRBV20-1; clone size: -; J gene: TRBJ2-3; D gene: -; CDR3 DNA: TGCAGTGCTAGAGATATAGAGGCAGATACGCAGTATTTT; CDR3 protein: CSARDIEADTQYF
V gene: TRBV20-1; clone size: few; J gene: TRBJ2-7; D gene: -; CDR3 DNA: TGCAGTGCTAGAGGACCAGTTGGGACGCAGTACTTC; CDR3 protein: CSARGPVGTQYF
V gene: TRBV7-8; clone size: many; J gene: TRBJ2-1; D gene: -; CDR3 DNA: TGTGCCAGCAGCTCCGGCCAGAGCTTGAGCGTCTTC; CDR3 protein: CASSSGQSLSVF
V gene: TRBV20-1; clone size: -; J gene: TRBJ2-6; D gene: -; CDR3 DNA: TGCAGTGCTCTCCCCACGGGGGCCGGTGGGGCCAACGTCCTGACTTTC; CDR3 protein: CSALPTGAGGANVLTF
V gene: TRBV11-2; clone size: -; J gene: TRBJ2-2; D gene: TRBD2; CDR3 DNA: TGTGCCAGCAGCCCGAGGACTAGTCCAGGGGAGCTGTTTTTT; CDR3 protein: CASSPRTSPGELFF
V gene: TRBV6-1; clone size: few; J gene: TRBJ2-7; D gene: TRBD1; CDR3 DNA: TGTGCCAGCAGTCCAACGTTGGGACAGGCCTACGAGCAGTACTTC; CDR3 protein: CASSPTLGQAYEQYF
V gene: TRBV19; clone size: -; J gene: TRBJ2-1; D gene: TRBD2; CDR3 DNA: TGTGCCAGTAATACCATGGGGGGGAGCAATGAGCAGTTCTTC; CDR3 protein: CASNTMGGSNEQFF
V gene: TRBV5-1; clone size: -; J gene: TRBJ1-6; D gene: TRBD1; CDR3 DNA: TGCGCCAGCAGCCCGGTTCAAAGGGGGCAAGGATCACCCCTCCACTTT; CDR3 protein: CASSPVQRGQGSPLHF
V gene: TRBV12-3/TRBV12-4; clone size: many; J gene: TRBJ2-2; D gene: -; CDR3 DNA: TGTGCCAGCAGTTCCTTAGCGGCCTCGGGCACCGGGGAGCTGTTTTTT; CDR3 protein: CASSSLAASGTGELFF
V gene: TRBV5-1; clone size: -; J gene: TRBJ2-3; D gene: -; CDR3 DNA: TGCGCCAGCAGCTGGACTAGGGGGACCACAGATACGCAGTATTTT; CDR3 protein: CASSWTRGTTDTQYF
V gene: TRBV9; clone size: few; J gene: TRBJ2-7; D gene: -; CDR3 DNA: TGTGCCAGCAGCGTAGGAGAGGGTACGGACGAGCAGTACTTC; CDR3 protein: CASSVGEGTDEQYF
V gene: TRBV4-2; clone size: many; J gene: TRBJ1-1; D gene: -; CDR3 DNA: TGTGCCAGCAGCCAAGACAGAGCGAACACTGAAGCTTTCTTT; CDR3 protein: CASSQDRANTEAFF
V gene: TRBV10-2; clone size: few; J gene: TRBJ2-5; D gene: -; CDR3 DNA: TGCGCCAGCAGTGAATGGGCGAAAGAGACCCAGTACTTC; CDR3 protein: CASSEWAKETQYF
V gene: TRBV7-9; clone size: many; J gene: TRBJ2-3; D gene: -; CDR3 DNA: TGTGCCAGCAGTCTTGGACCCTCAGGGTACGATACGCAGTATTTT; CDR3 protein: CASSLGPSGYDTQYF